This T cell receptor (beta chain) was recorded in a study of blood T cell repertoires in COVID-19. About the study: The origin of the acute and convalescent COVID-19 samples was the United States, Italy and Spain. In each case, the material was cDNA or gDNA derived from T cells, B-cell-depleted T cells, or PBMCs.

In the authors' methods: Counts of nucleated cells, estimated from reference gene primer amplification, were obtained. Produced via immunoSEQ multiplex PCR; TCRdb's table is partial and in-frame only. That table furnishes V, J and clone size, whereas the DNA furnished D and trimming. The sample carries 150,000 to 200,000 clones, around 85% recorded once. CDR3 length equals 16 residues. The rearrangement uses TRBV21-1 and TRBJ2-6; no DNA check was done on the table's D call, TRBD2. TRBV21-1 is shown as a pseudogene. The sequence came from an elderly woman with acute or convalescent COVID-19. The specimen was peripheral blood. This chain's CDR3 is CASRALRGAGANVLTF. In nucleotides, the CDR3 is TGTGCCAGCAGAGCGTTACGGGGGGCTGGGGCCAACGTCCTGACTTTC.